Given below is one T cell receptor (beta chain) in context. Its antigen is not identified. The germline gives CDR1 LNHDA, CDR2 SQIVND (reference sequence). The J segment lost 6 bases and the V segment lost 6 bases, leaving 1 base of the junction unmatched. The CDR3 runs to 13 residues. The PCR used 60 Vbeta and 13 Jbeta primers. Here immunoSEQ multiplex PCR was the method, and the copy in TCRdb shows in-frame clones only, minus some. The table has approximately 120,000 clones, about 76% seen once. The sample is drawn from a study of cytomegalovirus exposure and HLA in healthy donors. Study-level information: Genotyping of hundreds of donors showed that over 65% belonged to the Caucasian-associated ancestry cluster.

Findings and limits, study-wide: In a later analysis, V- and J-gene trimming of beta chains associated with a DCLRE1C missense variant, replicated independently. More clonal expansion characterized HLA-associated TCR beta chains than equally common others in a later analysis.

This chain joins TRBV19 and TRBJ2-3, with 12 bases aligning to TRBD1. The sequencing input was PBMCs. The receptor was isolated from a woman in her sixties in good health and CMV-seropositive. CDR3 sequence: CASRGQGADTQYF. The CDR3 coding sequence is TGTGCCAGTAGGGGACAGGGGGCGGATACGCAGTATTTT. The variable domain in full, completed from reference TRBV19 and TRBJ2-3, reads DGGITQSPKYLFRKEGQNVTLSCEQNLNHDAMYWYRQDPGQGLRLIYYSQIVNDFQKGDIAEGYSVSREKKESFPLTVTSAQKNPTAFYLCASRGQGADTQYFGPGTRLTVL.